This T cell receptor beta chain was observed in a study of T cells in Graves' hyperthyroidism and ophthalmopathy. Ten or more counts support this clonotype. V gave up 9 bases and J gave up 6 bases; unmatched junction bases: 11. Germline-derived CDR1 and CDR2 are SNHLY and FYNNEI. The CDR3 covers 13 residues. Amplification yielded TCR beta CDR3 regions, with RNA transcripts as the source. The HTBI primer set served for first-round RT-PCR of the TCR CDR3. One entry per CDR3 protein results from TCRdb running MiXCR on the multiplex PCR reads. This table holds about 640,000 distinct CDR3 sequences, about 14% found once.

The sequence was obtained from a woman between 50 and 59 years old with Graves' ophthalmopathy. The gene calls are TRBV2 and TRBJ2-7, with 7 bases matching TRBD2. Material: blood. In DNA, the CDR3 is TGTGCCAGTACGTTCGCGGGAGTAAGCGAGCAGTACTTC. Translation gives CASTFAGVSEQYF.